Listed below are T cell receptor beta chains from one sample, sequenced in a study of blood T cell repertoires in COVID-19. Data came from immunoSEQ multiplex PCR; TCRdb stores just in-frame clones and leaves some out. This table holds approximately 94,000 clones, around 89% found once. The sample was peripheral blood. These receptors were collected from a woman aged 80 or over with active COVID-19. Each CDR3 is given without its conserved first and last residue.

j_call | v_call | cdr3_aa
TRBJ2-7 | TRBV5-1 | ASSLQGPRSYEQY
TRBJ2-7 | TRBV4-1 | AGKKGDPLGEQY
TRBJ2-5 | TRBV2 | ASSATTGETQY
TRBJ2-1 | TRBV28 | ASSEVAGGSNEQF
TRBJ1-1 | TRBV2 | ASRRTGGEAF
TRBJ2-7 | TRBV4-3 | ASSQGWGDWSEQY
TRBJ1-4 | TRBV11-2 | ASSSDRTNEKLF
TRBJ2-5 | TRBV12-5 | ASGLERIKTQY
TRBJ2-2 | TRBV19 | ASSIRGATGELF
TRBJ1-1 | TRBV27 | ASSQYRGTEAF
TRBJ2-5 | TRBV6-6 | ASSSRIQGQETQY
TRBJ1-5 | TRBV7-2 | ASSLDSAGSNQPQH
TRBJ2-7 | TRBV7-2 | ASSMTGISYEQY
TRBJ2-5 | TRBV4-2 | ASSQDNGQKETQY
TRBJ1-1 | TRBV14 | ASSRQRGTEAF
TRBJ1-5 | TRBV1 | TSSHGLRDRGRIGQPQH
TRBJ1-1 | TRBV6-2/TRBV6-3 | ASSYRGNTEAF
TRBJ2-2 | TRBV6-2/TRBV6-3 | ASSYPSRMRQGANTGELF
TRBJ2-3 | TRBV29-1 | SVEGGRVSTDTQY
TRBJ1-2 | TRBV7-2 | ASSFGTVYGYT
TRBJ2-3 | TRBV2 | ASRRLAGGSTDTQY
TRBJ1-1 | TRBV24-1 | ATSDAAGTGLIGSEAF
TRBJ2-7 | TRBV7-3 | ASSLSRGGEQY
TRBJ2-7 | TRBV24-1 | ATSGPGGPYEQY
TRBJ2-1 | TRBV4-3 | ASSPGLAGTFYNEQF
TRBJ2-1 | TRBV14 | ASSYGLAGYNEQF
TRBJ2-5 | TRBV7-3 | ASSFSGQGWETQY
TRBJ2-1 | TRBV2 | ASYRESYNEQF
TRBJ2-5 | TRBV5-6 | ASSTRAGAETQY
TRBJ2-3 | TRBV7-6 | ASSRQVSDTQY
TRBJ2-1 | TRBV9 | ASSSTSGNYNEQF
TRBJ2-3 | TRBV10-2 | ASGTSVSTDTQY
TRBJ2-3 | TRBV3-1/TRBV3-2 | ASSVALTGDTQY
TRBJ2-5 | TRBV2 | ASRATGTSGRQETQY
TRBJ2-5 | TRBV19 | ASNTPESGPETQY
TRBJ2-1 | TRBV9 | ASSVAPTSGYNEQF
TRBJ1-2 | TRBV28 | ASSLRSAHYGYT
TRBJ1-1 | TRBV28 | ASSLGRNTEAF
TRBJ1-1 | TRBV18 | ASSPAGIGTEAF
TRBJ2-2 | TRBV5-1 | ASSPVPSAINAGELF
TRBJ1-2 | TRBV3-1/TRBV3-2 | ASSQAGINYGYT
TRBJ2-7 | TRBV6-5 | ASSQLAGLREQY
TRBJ1-1 | TRBV6-2/TRBV6-3 | ASSSGQVGGEAF
TRBJ1-2 | TRBV19 | ASSTGGSNYGYT
TRBJ2-7 | TRBV18 | ASSPLGQGASNEQY
TRBJ1-1 | TRBV10-3 | AISEYQGGTEAF
TRBJ2-1 | TRBV4-2 | ASSQGTGYEQF
TRBJ1-2 | TRBV19 | ASSTRDTQYGYT
TRBJ2-1 | TRBV18 | ASSPPSLAGFNEQF
TRBJ2-7 | TRBV5-1 | ASSLGSGGAYEQY